These 12 T cell receptor beta chains came from one sample sequenced in a study of molecular identifiers for immune sequencing clone quantification. One entry per CDR3 protein results from TCRdb running MiXCR on the PCR reads. Of roughly 90,000 distinct CDR3 sequences in the sample, around a quarter are singletons; the top ten hold approximately 0.8%. The sample was naive CD8+ T cells from blood, with Jurkat cell RNA spiked in. Subset described: FACS-sorted CD8+CD4-CCR7+CD45RA+ naive T cells. The receptors here all came from a human donor in good health. Some libraries in this study had Jurkat cell RNA spiked in.

This clonotype was counted many times. The genes are TRBV7-2 and TRBJ2-7; D possibly corresponds to TRBD2 (6 bases). Per germline, CDR1 SGHTA and CDR2 FQGNSA. The CDR3 is 15 amino acids. V was trimmed by 2 bases and J by 0 bases, leaving 11 bases between them. The CDR3 bases are TGTGCCAGCAGCTTATACGCGGGAAGCTCCTACGAGCAGTACTTC. It translates to CASSLYAGSSYEQYF.

CDR3 nucleotides: TGTGCCAGCAGCTTCGGACAGGCCCAAGCAACCCAGTACTTC. Translated, it gives CASSFGQAQATQYF. This chain uses TRBV7-6 with TRBJ2-5, with 7 nucleotides matching TRBD1. Germline loops: CDR1 SGHVS, CDR2 FNYEAQ. The length of the CDR3 is 14 residues. V gave up 3 bases and J gave up 8 bases; unmatched junction bases: 9.

This clonotype was recorded many times. The chain recombines TRBV29-1 with TRBJ1-1; no firm D call. This CDR3 has 10 amino acids. With 3 bases removed from V and 7 bases from J, the gap between germline ends came to 6 bases. Germline V CDR1 and CDR2: SQVTM, ANQGSEA. This CDR3 reads CSVEGFEAFF. The DNA for the CDR3 is TGCAGCGTTGAGGGATTTGAAGCTTTCTTT.

CDR3 in DNA: TGTGCCAGCAGGCACCGGGACAGCTATTCACCCCTCCACTTT. Translating gives CASRHRDSYSPLHF. The chain uses TRBV28 and TRBJ1-6; 7 positions match TRBD1. The germline gives CDR1 MDHEN, CDR2 SYDVKM. The CDR3 totals 14 residues. J was trimmed by 8 bases and V by 6 bases; bases with no gene match: 7.

The chain couples TRBV28 to TRBJ1-2, with D tentatively TRBD1 (5 bases). This CDR3 region has 18 residues. The V gene lost 5 bases and the J gene lost 1 base, with 23 bases spanning the gap. Germline V gives CDR1 MDHEN, CDR2 SYDVKM. The CDR3, as DNA: TGTGCCAGCAGTCCCGGGGGGGGACCCACCGGACTTAACTATGGCTACACCTTC. This translates into CASSPGGGPTGLNYGYTF.

This clonotype was seen a few times. The chain combines TRBV20-1 with TRBJ2-7, with D unclear. Trimming removed 3 bases from V and 0 bases from J, with 12 bases in between. Germline CDR1 and CDR2: DFQATT and SNEGSKA (reference sequence). The CDR3 consists of 14 residues. The CDR3 region is CSASGRIPSYEQYF. The CDR3 nucleotides read TGCAGTGCTAGTGGCAGGATTCCCTCCTACGAGCAGTACTTC.

This clonotype was found a few times. This chain connects TRBV4-3 to TRBJ1-2, with a weak D call TRBD1 (5 bases). The CDR3 spans 16 residues. CDR1 and CDR2 (germline): LGHNA, YSLEER. The germline V and J ends were trimmed by 0 bases and 8 bases, with 19 bases remaining between them. Written as DNA, the CDR3 is TGCGCCAGCAGCCAAGATTCCGGGGGAGGGCCCACAGGCTACACCTTC. This sequence encodes CASSQDSGGGPTGYTF.

Worth noting for this clonotype: A read error may be the cause here, since a much bigger clone is one base away. This chain links TRBV7-9 with TRBJ1-5, with D tentatively TRBD1 (5 bases). This CDR3 is built from 14 residues. The germline CDR1 and CDR2 sequences are SEHNR and FQNEAQ (reference sequence). Trimming took 8 bases from V and 6 from J, leaving 17 bases between them. The CDR3 nucleotides read TGTGCCAGCGGCTCTACGACAGTATTTCAGCCCCAGCATTTT. It encodes CASGSTTVFQPQHF.

At least ten counts were recorded for this clonotype. This chain connects TRBV7-2 to TRBJ2-7, with a tentative D call TRBD1 (6 bases). The germline CDR1 and CDR2 sequences are SGHTA and FQGNSA. The CDR3 length is 15 residues. The V and J ends lost 4 bases and 5 bases respectively, with 18 bases between them. CDR3 sequence (DNA): TGTGCCAGCAGCTCCGATTGGGGGCGAGGGAACGAGCAGTACTTC. Its protein is CASSSDWGRGNEQYF.

This chain connects TRBV19 to TRBJ1-1; D possibly corresponds to TRBD1 (5 bases). V was trimmed by 3 bases and J by 3 bases, leaving 14 bases between them. Looked up from germline, CDR1 is LNHDA and CDR2 is SQIVND (reference sequence). This CDR3 is built from 15 residues. DNA of the CDR3: TGTGCCAGTAGTATCTCGGGGCCCAAGGACACTGAAGCTTTCTTT. It encodes CASSISGPKDTEAFF.

This clonotype has more than one count but fewer than ten. The chain couples TRBV7-8 to TRBJ2-5; TRBD2 aligns across 7 bases. From germline, CDR1 is SGHVS and CDR2 FQNEAQ. The junction had 7 bases not matched to a gene; V was cut back by 5 bases and J by 4 bases. There are 14 residues in the CDR3. This chain's CDR3 is CASSPLGGRETQYF. In nucleotides, the CDR3 is TGTGCCAGCAGCCCATTGGGAGGGCGAGAGACCCAGTACTTC.

The sample holds a few counts of this clonotype. CDR3 in amino acids: CSARQIGEQYF. CDR3 coding DNA: TGCAGTGCCAGACAAATTGGAGAGCAGTACTTC. The J gene is TRBJ2-7, the V gene TRBV20-1; D gene uncertain. CDR1 is DFQATT and CDR2 is SNEGSKA in the germline V gene (reference sequence). The CDR3 is made up of 11 amino acids. The V end lost 6 bases, the J end lost 7 bases, and 13 bases lay between the germline ends.